This T cell receptor beta chain was captured in a study of blood T cells in healthy people across ages. Overall study findings and caveats: Considered underestimates were the diversity estimates obtained from one million T cells.

A second PCR, run for about 6 to 11 cycles, used a sample-barcoded 5' primer plus a J-beta primer mix. Each CDR3 protein gets one entry after TCRdb re-called the 5' RACE reads with MiXCR. Counted here are around 800,000 distinct CDR3 sequences, roughly 24% occurring once; the ten biggest clones make up 3%. Comments on this clonotype: Antigen specificity is unknown.

The CDR3 contains 16 residues. Germline-derived CDR1 and CDR2 are SGHKS and YYEKEE (reference sequence). With 3 bases removed from V and 2 bases from J, the gap between germline ends came to 14 bases. This sample also appeared in a second study, on T cells of mothers and their children.

The specimen sequenced was blood. The genes are TRBV5-5 and TRBJ1-4, with a tentative D call TRBD1 (5 bases). This TCR was recovered from a boy younger than 18 in good health. The CDR3: CASSWPTKGTNEKLFF. DNA for the CDR3: TGTGCCAGCAGCTGGCCTACTAAGGGGACTAATGAAAAACTGTTTTTT.